This entry features one T cell receptor (beta chain) sequence. This clonotype was seen a few times. The clone's antigen remains unknown. A much larger clone sits a single nucleotide away, making a read error possible. The library was generated by multiplex PCR. The listed sequencing device is Illumina HiSeq 2500. TCRbeta libraries were constructed through three rounds of nested PCR with primers (Table S4) according to protocols modified from ARM-PCR. Before sequencing, PCR products of 200-500 bp were excised from the gel and purified with the QIAquick gel extraction kit. The authors processed their data as follows. Reads were cleaned with Trimmomatic, merged with FLASH into complete CDR3 sequences, and assigned to V(D)J germline segments with MiTCR. Clonal diversity was computed as the inverse Simpson's index with VDJtools. In-frame sequences lacking a premature stop codon were counted as productive reads. The public sequencing data were trimmed at Q25 with fastp and processed into clonotypes with MiXCR by TCRdb, which kept only in-frame beta chains. Each record represents a unique CDR3 protein, reported with the most common genes and DNA among its rows. These V and J calls are TCRdb output, not the study's own analysis. This sample gives 47,000 or so distinct CDR3 sequences in total; around 64% of them show up just once. The ten largest clonotypes hold around 28% of the sample.

CDR1 and CDR2, per the germline V gene (reference sequence), are DFQATT and SNEGSKA. The CDR3, from cysteine to phenylalanine, totals 13 residues. The CDR3 DNA has 39 bases and is translated from base 1. Deletion took 7 bases off V and 7 bases off J, with a span of 20 bases between the germline ends. The data originate from a study of tumor and adjacent non-tumor tissue in lung cancer (dated by TCRdb to between 2018 and 2020). Describing the broader study: By cancer type, the cohort comprised some twelve adenocarcinoma patients, 2 squamous cell carcinoma patients and 1 small cell lung cancer patient. Among the 15 or so patients, ages ranged from about 31 to 76 years, approximately ten were men and 5 were women, and disease was TNM stage I to III. In total, sequencing yielded 95 million to 150 million productive TCRbeta reads, which works out to an average of approximately 4 million reads per sample. The study compared bulk TCRbeta repertoires from lung tumor tissue and matched distant non-tumor lung tissue of over 13 lung cancer patients. For each patient, one tumor sample and one normal lung sample were taken, giving a few dozen paired specimens that underwent TCRbeta CDR3 sequencing.

The full study reports these points: Significantly higher TCR diversity was found in younger patients, and higher tumor TCR diversity was associated with shorter overall and disease-free survival. Significantly higher TCR diversity (inverse Simpson) was observed in tumor tissue than in normal lung tissue (roughly 390 vs 170, P = 0.0075, Mann-Whitney U test). Only roughly 16 patients were in the cohort, and the authors stated that larger samples and more detailed clinical data are needed. Peripheral blood was not sequenced, so blood TCRbeta repertoires in these lung cancer patients were not examined. Neither the sequencing platform nor unique molecular identifiers are named or mentioned anywhere in the methods. The top 100 clones accounted for a significantly larger cumulative portion of the repertoire in normal lung than in tumor tissue.

RNA was extracted from bulk unsorted tissue and checked for quality with a NanoDrop ND-1000 and an Agilent 2100. The normal lung samples consisted of distant non-tumor tissue collected more than 3 cm from the tumor edge. Newly diagnosed lung cancer patients without prior chemotherapy who had been admitted for thoracic surgery in China between August and November 2014 were enrolled as donors. Anyone who had undergone radiotherapy or chemotherapy before, or who had another cancer at the same time, was left out of the study. Surgical tissue pieces of about 1-2 cm3 were preserved in RNAlater solution and were kept at -80 degrees C until use.

The material sequenced was distant non-tumor lung tissue. The source of this sequence is a woman between 70 and 85 years old with non-small cell lung cancer. The rearrangement combines TRBV20-1 with TRBJ2-7; the D gene identity is not certain. CDR3 region: CSVSSRTLGEQYF. In nucleotides, the sequence is TGCAGTGTTAGCTCTCGGACCCTTGGGGAGCAGTACTTC.